The 29 T cell receptor beta chains below all came from one sample that was sequenced in a study of T cell responses to AZD1222 COVID-19 vaccine (dated by TCRdb to the early 2020s). Taken with the paper, the label for time point translates to: baseline before first vaccination. Library construction relied on the immunoSEQ multiplex PCR assay. TCRdb stores this immuneACCESS table with in-frame sequences only. Part of the clones is absent; in the studies checked, under half of the shortfall reflects unresolved V genes, and no reason is known for the rest. This sample is represented by approximately 180,000 clones; around 88% of them were singletons. The top ten constitute around 8% of the sample. Sample: peripheral blood, taken on day 0 of AZD1222 vaccination. These receptors originate from an adult in good health.

V usage is TRBV5-1 and J usage is TRBJ1-6; D gene ambiguous. CDR1 is SGHRS, CDR2 YFSETQ, per germline. Trimming removed 4 bases at V and 7 bases at J, with 15 bases between. The CDR3 has 15 residues. CDR3 nucleotides: TGCGCCAGCAGCCCGACGGCGCAGACCAATTCACCCCTCCACTTT. Encoded protein: CASSPTAQTNSPLHF.

This clone was recorded a few times. The V and J genes are TRBV4-1 and TRBJ1-1, with D possibly matching TRBD1 (5 bases). The V gene's germline CDR1 is MGHRA and CDR2 YSYEKL. The CDR3 sequence is 14 residues long. V gave up 4 bases and J gave up 1 base, with 10 bases separating them. CDR3 nucleotide sequence: TGCGCCAGCAGCCCTGACAGCGCGAACACTGAAGCTTTCTTT. This codes for CASSPDSANTEAFF.

This sequence joins TRBV1 and TRBJ2-7; the table's D call of TRBD1 was not tested on the DNA. TRBV1 has pseudogene status. CDR3 length equals 17 residues. The CDR3 loop reads CTSSQERNRDKNYEQYF. The CDR3 DNA follows: TGCACCAGCAGCCAAGAAAGAAACCGGGACAAGAACTACGAGCAGTACTTC.

This chain joins TRBV5-4 and TRBJ1-2; no clear D gene. The V gene lost 2 bases and the J gene lost 0 bases, with 11 bases spanning the gap. This CDR3 contains 15 residues. CDR1 and CDR2 (germline): SGHNT, YYREEE (reference sequence). Here the CDR3 reads CASSFEARTNYGYTF. The DNA of the CDR3 is TGTGCCAGCAGCTTTGAAGCCAGGACTAACTATGGCTACACCTTC.

The gene calls are TRBV28 and TRBJ1-4; D is unclear. Germline V gene lookup returns CDR1 MDHEN and CDR2 SYDVKM. The CDR3 is 16 residues long. Trimming removed 2 bases at V and 5 bases at J, with 15 bases between. CDR3: CASSLIRGPRNEKLFF. In nucleotides, the CDR3 is TGTGCCAGCAGTTTAATTAGAGGGCCCCGGAATGAAAAACTGTTTTTT.

This chain connects TRBV5-6 to TRBJ2-4, with D possibly TRBD2 on 5 matching bases. The CDR3 extends over 12 amino acids. The V gene's germline CDR1 is SGHDT and CDR2 YYEEEE. The V end lost 2 bases, the J end lost 8 bases, and 8 bases lay between the germline ends. The CDR3 sequence is CASSFFGDIQYF. DNA for the CDR3: TGTGCCAGCAGCTTTTTCGGGGACATTCAGTACTTC.

This clone was seen once. The genes are TRBV4-2 and TRBJ1-5, with TRBD1 as a possible D gene (6 bases). V lost 0 bases and J lost 7, with 16 bases in between. Germline values: CDR1 LGHNA, CDR2 YNFKEQ. This CDR3 comprises 16 residues. In nucleotides, the CDR3 is TGTGCCAGCAGCCAAGATGAAAGCAGGGGAGGCCAGCCCCAGCATTTT. This codes for CASSQDESRGGQPQHF.

This clone was counted a few times. The CDR3 region is CASSTALTGSGGYTF. DNA for the CDR3: TGTGCCAGCAGCACCGCCTTAACAGGGTCGGGAGGCTACACCTTC. The chain is built from TRBV4-2 and TRBJ1-2, with D perhaps matching TRBD1 (6 bases). Trimming took off 5 bases at V and 8 bases at J, with 21 bases between the two ends. CDR1 is LGHNA, CDR2 YNFKEQ, per germline. The CDR3 has 15 amino acids.

This clone came up a few times. The chain recombines TRBV30 with TRBJ1-6; 7 bases line up with TRBD1. This CDR3 has 13 residues. The junction had 1 base not matched to a gene; V was cut back by 1 base and J by 7 bases. Germline V gives CDR1 GTSNPN, CDR2 SVGIG (reference sequence). The CDR3, as DNA: TGTGCCTGGAGTGAACAGGGGAATTCACCCCTCCACTTT. It codes for CAWSEQGNSPLHF.

This chain connects TRBV7-3 to TRBJ1-6; no clear D gene. From germline, CDR1 is SGHTA and CDR2 FQGTGA. The CDR3 has 13 amino acids. Trimming cost V 0 bases and J 7 bases, with 4 bases left between them. CDR3 loop: CASSLTINSPLHF. The CDR3 DNA reads TGTGCCAGCAGCTTAACGATAAATTCACCCCTCCACTTT.

This chain joins TRBV9 and TRBJ2-7, with 7 bases lining up with TRBD2. J was trimmed by 6 bases and V by 3 bases; bases with no gene match: 12. This CDR3 contains 15 residues. In germline, CDR1 is SGDLS, CDR2 YYNGEE. The CDR3 DNA reads as TGTGCCAGCAGCGCCATAGGAGGAGCGGGGATCGAGCAGTACTTC. Its translation: CASSAIGGAGIEQYF.

The chain is built from TRBV4-3 and TRBJ2-1, with 8 bases aligning to TRBD2. There are 14 residues in the CDR3. Germline CDR1 is LGHNA and CDR2 is YSLEER. Trimming removed 0 bases from V and 9 bases from J; junction bases left unmatched: 4. The CDR3 nucleotides are TGCGCCAGCAGCCAAGAGGGCGGGGGGAGTGAGCAGTTCTTC. Its translation: CASSQEGGGSEQFF.

The CDR3 spells CASSLTPRGPSKWETQYF. CDR3 coding DNA: TGTGCCAGCAGCTTAACCCCGCGCGGGCCATCAAAGTGGGAGACCCAGTACTTC. The chain uses TRBV7-3 and TRBJ2-5; D might be TRBD2 (5 bases). CDR1 is SGHTA and CDR2 is FQGTGA in the germline V gene. Between the trimmed V and J ends, which lost 0 bases and 5 bases, there was a span of 22 bases. This CDR3 has 18 residues. Variable domain in full (rest from reference TRBV7-3 and TRBJ2-5): GAGVSQTPSNKVTEKGKYVELRCDPISGHTALYWYRQSLGQGPEFLIYFQGTGAADDSGLPNDRFFAVRPEGSVSTLKIQRTERGDSAVYLCASSLTPRGPSKWETQYFGPGTRLLVL.

The chain recombines TRBV7-8 with TRBJ1-1, with unresolved D. The germline V gene has CDR1 SGHVS and CDR2 FQNEAQ. The CDR3 sequence is 13 residues long. Trimming stripped 5 bases from V and 0 bases from J, with 7 bases between. As DNA, the CDR3 is TGTGCCAGCAGCCAGGTTATGAACACTGAAGCTTTCTTT. It translates to CASSQVMNTEAFF.

CDR3 bases: TGTGCCAGCTCACCGGGGGGACAAAACTATGGCTACACCTTC. Its protein is CASSPGGQNYGYTF. V usage is TRBV18 and J usage is TRBJ1-2, with D possibly TRBD1 on 6 matching bases. Deletions cut 3 bases from V and 2 bases from J, with 10 bases between. This CDR3 spans 14 amino acids. Germline V gene sequence: CDR1 KGHSH, CDR2 LQKENI.

About this clone: An end of the junction does not agree with germline; a read error may underlie this. In nucleotides, the CDR3 is TGTGCCAGCACCGTAAGAGCGGGGGCCACCACAAGTGAGCAGTTCTTC. This codes for CASTVRAGATTSEQFF. The genes are TRBV9 and TRBJ2-1; 8 nucleotides agree with TRBD2. The CDR3 totals 16 residues. Germline values: CDR1 SGDLS, CDR2 YYNGEE. Based on the CDR3 plus reference TRBV9 and TRBJ2-1, the full variable domain is DSGVTQTPKHLITATGQRVTLRCSPRSGDLSVYWYQQSLDQGLQFLIQYYNGEERAKGNILERFSAQQFPDLHSELNLSSLELGDSALYFCASTVRAGATTSEQFFGPGTRLTVL.

This clone appeared once. The sample has other DNA sequences that encode this CDR3 too. The chain has TRBV5-1 and TRBJ2-5; D perhaps matches TRBD2 (6 bases). The CDR3 covers 14 residues. Trimming removed 0 bases at V and 2 bases at J, with 8 bases between. CDR1 and CDR2 (germline): SGHRS, YFSETQ. The CDR3 spells CASSLEGRQETQYF. For the CDR3, the DNA is TGCGCCAGCAGCTTGGAGGGGAGGCAAGAGACCCAGTACTTC.

The rearrangement links TRBV28 to TRBJ1-4, with 8 bases matching TRBD1. V gave up 4 bases and J gave up 7 bases; unmatched junction bases: 11. The germline V gene encodes CDR1 MDHEN and CDR2 SYDVKM. The CDR3 covers 16 residues. CDR3 amino acids: CASSSPRTGISEKLFF. In DNA form, the CDR3 reads TGTGCCAGCAGTTCCCCCCGGACAGGGATCAGTGAAAAACTGTTTTTT.

The chain couples TRBV12-5 to TRBJ2-1; D is unresolved. Trimming stripped 2 bases from V and 8 bases from J, with 4 bases between. Germline loops: CDR1 LGHNT, CDR2 FRNRAP. CDR3 length: 11 amino acids. CDR3 sequence: CASGLPHEQFF. The CDR3 bases are TGTGCTAGTGGTTTGCCGCATGAGCAGTTCTTC.

The gene calls are TRBV7-2 and TRBJ2-1; D could derive from TRBD1 or TRBD2 (6 bases each). Germline assignment: CDR1 SGHTA and CDR2 FQGNSA. V lost 1 base to trimming and J lost 12 bases, with 13 bases between them. CDR3 length: 13 residues. CDR3 in DNA: TGTGCCAGCAGCTTAGGGGGGGCGTCTGGGCAGTTCTTC. This codes for CASSLGGASGQFF.

The rearrangement links TRBV5-1 to TRBJ1-1, with 10 bases that match TRBD1. The V segment lost 4 bases and the J segment 2 bases; nucleotides outside the gene matches: 11. CDR1 SGHRS and CDR2 YFSETQ come from the germline V gene. This CDR3 has 17 residues. The CDR3 loop reads CASSPRQGATQNTEAFF. In DNA form, the CDR3 reads TGCGCCAGCAGCCCTCGACAGGGGGCGACCCAAAACACTGAAGCTTTCTTT.

J is TRBJ1-6 and V is TRBV2; unclear D gene. V lost 8 bases to trimming and J lost 8 bases, with 13 bases between them. The CDR3 sequence is 13 residues long. CDR1 SNHLY and CDR2 FYNNEI come from the germline V gene. DNA of the CDR3: TGTGCCAGCGGAGCAGAGCTTGATTCACCCCTCCACTTT. It is translated as CASGAELDSPLHF.

This clone was observed once. V and J are TRBV30 and TRBJ2-2, with TRBD1 matching 11 bases. Germline CDR1 GTSNPN, CDR2 SVGIG (reference sequence). CDR3 size: 14 residues. Written as DNA, the CDR3 is TGTGCGGGGGGACAGGGGGAGAACACCGGGGAGCTGTTTTTT. Encoded protein: CAGGQGENTGELFF.

The rearrangement joins TRBV4-1 to TRBJ2-3; D unclear. The ends were cut back, 0 bases at V and 0 bases at J, with 13 bases in the middle. The CDR3 runs to 17 residues. Germline V gene sequence: CDR1 MGHRA, CDR2 YSYEKL. The CDR3 bases are TGCGCCAGCAGCCAAGATTGGCGTGCTGCGAGCACAGATACGCAGTATTTT. This translates into CASSQDWRAASTDTQYF.

The chain links TRBV6-5 to TRBJ1-6; TRBD1 is a possible D gene (5 bases). V lost 0 bases to trimming and J lost 9 bases, with 9 bases between them. This CDR3 is 14 amino acids long. In germline, CDR1 is MNHEY, CDR2 SVGAGI. CDR3 nucleotides: TGTGCCAGCAGTTACTCGGACAATAGTTCACCCCTCCACTTT. Amino acids: CASSYSDNSSPLHF.

V is TRBV4-1 and J is TRBJ1-1; maybe TRBD1 (6 bases). The CDR3 extends over 16 amino acids. Deletions cut 10 bases from V and 0 bases from J, with 21 bases between. Germline values: CDR1 MGHRA, CDR2 YSYEKL. DNA of the CDR3: TGCGCCACGCGGGGGGGCGGTGGAGTTCTGAACACTGAAGCTTTCTTT. Translation: CATRGGGGVLNTEAFF.

A few counts support this clone. This sample also contains other DNA sequences that code for the same CDR3. The rearrangement uses TRBV30 and TRBJ1-2, with 9 bases aligning to TRBD1. This CDR3 has 12 amino acids. Losses at the gene ends were 4 bases for V and 4 bases for J; bases not matched to a gene: 1. Germline values: CDR1 GTSNPN, CDR2 SVGIG (reference sequence). The DNA for the CDR3 is TGTGCCTGGAACAGGGGGCTCTATGGCTACACCTTC. Its translation is CAWNRGLYGYTF.

The J gene is TRBJ1-6, the V gene TRBV19, with TRBD1 matching 10 bases. Germline loops: CDR1 LNHDA, CDR2 SQIVND (reference sequence). This CDR3 comprises 15 residues. V lost 5 bases, J lost 11 bases, and 9 bases stayed unmatched. The CDR3 sequence: CASSSPTGGRTPLHF. The CDR3 region has the DNA TGTGCCAGTAGTTCCCCGACAGGGGGCCGGACACCCCTCCACTTT.

The chain combines TRBV6-5 with TRBJ2-7; D not resolved. In germline, CDR1 is MNHEY, CDR2 SVGAGI. CDR3 size: 14 residues. Trimming shortened V by 5 bases and J by 2 bases, and 13 bases separated the two germline ends. The CDR3 bases are TGTGCCAGCAGTCCCGGACGGGCAGCCTACGAGCAGTACTTC. Encoded protein: CASSPGRAAYEQYF.